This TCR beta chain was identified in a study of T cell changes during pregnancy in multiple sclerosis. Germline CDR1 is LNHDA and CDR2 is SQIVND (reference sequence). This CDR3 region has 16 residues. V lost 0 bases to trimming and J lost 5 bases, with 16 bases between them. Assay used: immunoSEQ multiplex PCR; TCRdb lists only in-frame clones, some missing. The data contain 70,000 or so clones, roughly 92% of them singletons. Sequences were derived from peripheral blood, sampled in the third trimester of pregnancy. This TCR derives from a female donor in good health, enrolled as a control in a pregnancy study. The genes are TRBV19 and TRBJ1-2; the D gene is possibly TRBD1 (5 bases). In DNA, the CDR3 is TGTGCCAGTAGTATAGATCACGGCAGGGCATTGTATGGCTACACCTTC. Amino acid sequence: CASSIDHGRALYGYTF.